Sequencing of this T cell receptor beta chain was carried out in a study of blood T cell repertoires in COVID-19. Across the study: Sources were T cells, B-cell-depleted T cells, or PBMCs; the material itself was cDNA or gDNA.

V dropped 7 bases and J dropped 0; count of bases not matched to a gene: 8. The germline CDR1 and CDR2 sequences are SEHNR and FQNEAQ (reference sequence). The CDR3 runs 18 residues. Study processing details: Amplification with reference gene primers provided the estimates of nucleated cell counts. The assay was immunoSEQ multiplex PCR, and TCRdb's table has in-frame clones only and misses some. D and trimming were read from the DNA, whereas the V and J calls and clone size are those reported in that table. The sample holds about 35,000 clones; roughly four fifths are singletons and the top ten take about 42%.

Material for sequencing was peripheral blood. The chain combines TRBV7-9 with TRBJ2-6; 11 bases line up with TRBD2. This receptor was obtained from an older man with active or convalescent COVID-19. Here the CDR3 DNA reads TGTGCCAGCACCCCCCTAGCGGGAGGATACTCTGGGGCCAACGTCCTGACTTTC. As protein: CASTPLAGGYSGANVLTF.